This TCR beta chain was sequenced for a study of OX40 agonist ivuxolimab in advanced cancers. Across the study: A history of anti-PD-1, anti-PD-L1 or anti-CTLA-4 therapy was acceptable, and over 30% had some. A partial response was reached by three patients: one with hepatocellular carcinoma and two with cutaneous melanoma. General study points: Clonal expansion from baseline to week 6 occurred in both CD4+ and CD8+ T cells. CD8+ T cells averaged more expanded clones than CD4+.

Method: immunoSEQ multiplex PCR; TCRdb's copy keeps in-frame clones and lacks some. The sample records 55,000 to 60,000 clones, about 85% being singletons. On this clone: Its antigen remains unidentified.

V shed 4 bases, J shed 3 bases, and the junction held 4 bases outside the gene matches. CDR1 and CDR2 from the germline V gene are SGDLS and YYNGEE. The CDR3 runs 14 residues. This sample comprised CD4+ or CD8+ T cells sorted from blood, obtained in a trial of the OX40 agonist ivuxolimab. This clonotype was obtained from an adult with an advanced solid tumor such as melanoma, head and neck, liver or kidney cancer. The gene calls are TRBV9 and TRBJ2-7, with TRBD1 matching 10 bases. The CDR3 region is CASSPTGGFYEQYF. CDR3 sequence (DNA): TGTGCCAGCAGCCCGACAGGGGGCTTCTACGAGCAGTACTTC. The full variable domain, in which reference TRBV9 and TRBJ2-7 provide the parts outside the CDR3, is DSGVTQTPKHLITATGQRVTLRCSPRSGDLSVYWYQQSLDQGLQFLIQYYNGEERAKGNILERFSAQQFPDLHSELNLSSLELGDSALYFCASSPTGGFYEQYFGPGTRLTVT.